This T cell receptor (beta chain) appears in the sequencing data of a study of blood T cell repertoires in COVID-19. Study at large: Samples of COVID-19 (acute and convalescent) were obtained from the United States, Italy and Spain. In each case, the material was cDNA or gDNA derived from T cells, B-cell-depleted T cells, or PBMCs.

CDR3 length: 14 amino acids. The V end was cut by 2 bases, the J end by 3 bases, with 10 bases between. CDR1 and CDR2 from the germline V gene are SGHTA and FQGTGA. Authors' processing steps: Researchers report that nucleated cell counts were estimated from reference gene primer amplification. Here immunoSEQ multiplex PCR was the method, and the copy in TCRdb shows in-frame clones only, minus some. V and J calls and clone size are as listed in that table; D and trimming were resolved from the DNA. Altogether more than 200,000 clones are present, around nine tenths being singletons, with the ten largest covering around 3.3%.

The TCR originated in a man younger than 35 with active or convalescent COVID-19. Input material: peripheral blood. This rearrangement joins TRBV7-3 to TRBJ1-1; maybe TRBD1 (6 bases). CDR3 DNA: TGTGCCAGCAGCTTATTAGGGGGTCACACTGAAGCTTTCTTT. Its protein product is CASSLLGGHTEAFF.